This T cell receptor (beta chain) was recorded in a study of CD8+ T cells in alopecia areata. V was shortened by 3 bases and J by 9 bases, with 11 bases between the two germline ends. Germline V CDR1 and CDR2: GTSNPN, SVGIG (reference sequence). The CDR3 runs 11 residues. Collected material from alopecia areata patients comprised lesional scalp punch biopsies and peripheral blood. It was cDNA, reverse transcribed from extracted RNA, that served as the sequencing template. Using immunoSEQ multiplex PCR, the repertoire was profiled, and TCRdb retains in-frame clones only, with some absent. Among 200,000 to 250,000 clones, approximately 61% were seen once, and the ten largest hold under 1.5%.

This receptor was taken from a human donor with alopecia areata. J is TRBJ1-2 and V is TRBV30; D is perhaps TRBD1 (5 bases). Sample: CD4+ T cells sorted from blood, taken at week 0. CDR3 DNA: TGTGCCTGGAGCCAGGGAGCCAGCTACACCTTC. Its translation is CAWSQGASYTF.